This T cell receptor (beta chain) was documented in a study of blood T cell repertoires in COVID-19. Turning to the study itself: Both acute and convalescent COVID-19 samples were obtained from the United States, Italy and Spain. PBMCs, B-cell-depleted T cells, or T cells provided the cDNA or gDNA that made up the material.

Germline V gene data show CDR1 as KGHSH and CDR2 as LQKENI. The V gene lost 1 base and the J gene lost 1 base, with 13 bases spanning the gap. The CDR3 extends over 16 amino acids. As processed by the authors: Estimates of nucleated cell counts were drawn from the amplification of reference gene primers. The method was immunoSEQ multiplex PCR; TCRdb's version includes in-frame clones alone and lacks a portion of them. V and J calls plus clone size are reproduced from that table; the DNA served to infer D and trimming. The table lists over 70,000 clones, 75% to 85% of them singletons, with roughly a tenth in the top ten.

The sequence was obtained from a woman older than 75 with acute or convalescent COVID-19. The sequenced material came from peripheral blood. V and J are TRBV18 and TRBJ1-2, with D possibly TRBD1 on 5 matching bases. Here the CDR3 DNA reads TGTGCCAGCTCACCACGGGAGGGCAGGGTTAACTATGGCTACACCTTC. Its protein is CASSPREGRVNYGYTF.